This TCR beta chain stems from a study of control samples from healthy donors and cancer patients. Here immunoSEQ multiplex PCR was the method, and the copy in TCRdb shows in-frame clones only, minus some. The profile shows about 170,000 clones, 80% to 95% of them singletons. In this sample, this clone turned up once. This CDR3 has 15 residues. Germline assignment: CDR1 DFQATT and CDR2 SNEGSKA (reference sequence). V lost 3 bases and J lost 1; bases outside the gene matches: 4. This clonotype was sampled from a woman between 35 and 50 years old in good health. The rearrangement links TRBV20-1 to TRBJ2-5, with 11 positions matching TRBD2. Sequenced sample: blood. The CDR3 loop reads CSASLGTSGQETQYF. In nucleotides, the CDR3 is TGCAGTGCTAGTCTCGGGACTAGCGGCCAAGAGACCCAGTACTTC.